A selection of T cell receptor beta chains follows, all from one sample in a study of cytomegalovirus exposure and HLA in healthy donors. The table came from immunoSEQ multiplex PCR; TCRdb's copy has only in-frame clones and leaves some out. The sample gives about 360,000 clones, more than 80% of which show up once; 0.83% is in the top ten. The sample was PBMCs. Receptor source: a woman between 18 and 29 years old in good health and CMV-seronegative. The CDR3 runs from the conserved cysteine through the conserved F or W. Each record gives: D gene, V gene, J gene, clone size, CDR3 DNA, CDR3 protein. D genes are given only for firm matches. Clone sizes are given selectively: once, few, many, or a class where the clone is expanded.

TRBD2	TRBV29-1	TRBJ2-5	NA	TGCAGCGTCGTTACGGGGGGACCCCAAGAGACCCAGTACTTC	CSVVTGGPQETQYF
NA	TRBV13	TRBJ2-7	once	TGTGCCAGCAGCCAACGGGCCTACGAGCAGTACTTC	CASSQRAYEQYF
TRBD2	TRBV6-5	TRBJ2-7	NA	TGTGCCAGCAGTTACTCGACTAGCGGGGCCCCTTACGAGCAGTACTTC	CASSYSTSGAPYEQYF
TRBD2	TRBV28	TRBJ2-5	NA	TGTGCCAGCAGTTCTCCCGGGACTAGAGAGGAGACCCAGTACTTC	CASSSPGTREETQYF
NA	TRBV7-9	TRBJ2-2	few	TGTGCCAGCAGGCAGGGGACGGGGTGGATCGGGGAGCTGTTTTTT	CASRQGTGWIGELFF
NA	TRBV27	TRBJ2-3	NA	TGTGCCAGCAGTTTATCGGGCAGAAGCACAGATACGCAGTATTTT	CASSLSGRSTDTQYF
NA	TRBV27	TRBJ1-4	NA	TGTGCCAGCAGTTTCAGGGCTATTAATGAAAAACTGTTTTTT	CASSFRAINEKLFF
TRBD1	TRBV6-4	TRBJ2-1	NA	TGTGCCAGCAGTGAGTCTCAGGGGGCCAACAATGAGCAGTTCTTC	CASSESQGANNEQFF
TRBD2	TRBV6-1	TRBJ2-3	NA	TGTGCCAGCAGTGTCATAGCGGGGGTGAACACAGATACGCAGTATTTT	CASSVIAGVNTDTQYF
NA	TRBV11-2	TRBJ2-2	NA	TGTGCCAGCAGCTTATGGACAGCCACCGGGGAGCTGTTTTTT	CASSLWTATGELFF
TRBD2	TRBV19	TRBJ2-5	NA	TGTGCCAGTAGTATACTAGCGGGGGGGATGGAGACCCAGTACTTC	CASSILAGGMETQYF
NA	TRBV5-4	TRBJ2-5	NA	TGTGCCAGCAGCGGCAGGACACAGCAGAAAGAGACCCAGTACTTC	CASSGRTQQKETQYF
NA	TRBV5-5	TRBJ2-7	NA	TGTGCCAGCAGCCCCGAGGCCCAGTGGCTCTCCTACGAGCAGTACTTC	CASSPEAQWLSYEQYF
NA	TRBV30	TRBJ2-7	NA	TGTGCCTGGAGTGTAGCTAGCCCCTACGAGCAGTACTTC	CAWSVASPYEQYF
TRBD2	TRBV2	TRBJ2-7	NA	TGTGCCAGCAGGGGAGGGGCTAGCGGGTCCCCCTACGAGCAGTACTTC	CASRGGASGSPYEQYF
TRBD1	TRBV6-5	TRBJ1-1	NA	TGTGCCAGGGTATACCGACAGGGTCCCCTTGAAGCTTTCTTT	CARVYRQGPLEAFF
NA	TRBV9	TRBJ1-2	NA	TGTGCCAGCAGCGCCTCCGGGACACATAATAACTATGGCTACACCTTC	CASSASGTHNNYGYTF
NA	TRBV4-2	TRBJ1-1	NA	TGTGCCAGCAGCGTACAGGATATGAACACTGAAGCTTTCTTT	CASSVQDMNTEAFF
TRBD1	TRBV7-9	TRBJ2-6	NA	TGTGCCAGCAGCGTACAGGGGGTTTCCTCTGGGGCCAACGTCCTGACTTTC	CASSVQGVSSGANVLTF
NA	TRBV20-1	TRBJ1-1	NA	TGCAGTGCTAGAGTTAACGGAGCTTTCTTT	CSARVNGAFF
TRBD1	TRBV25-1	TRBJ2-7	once	TGTGCCAGCAGTGTGGGGACAGGTTCTCCCTACGAGCAGTACTTC	CASSVGTGSPYEQYF
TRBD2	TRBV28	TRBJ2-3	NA	TGTGCCAGCAGTTTGAGGCTAGCGGGGAGCACAGATACGCAGTATTTT	CASSLRLAGSTDTQYF
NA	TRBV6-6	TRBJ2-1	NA	TGTGCCAGCATTAAGGACGGGAGCTCCTACAATGAGCAGTTCTTC	CASIKDGSSYNEQFF
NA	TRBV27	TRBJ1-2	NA	TGTGCCAGCAGTCCTTTAGGTGGAGAAGGCTACACCTTC	CASSPLGGEGYTF
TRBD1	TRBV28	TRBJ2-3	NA	TGTGCCAGCAGTCCTTCTCACAGGGGGCTACTCACAGATACGCAGTATTTT	CASSPSHRGLLTDTQYF
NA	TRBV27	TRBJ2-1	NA	TGTGCCAGCAGTTTATACGTCGGAGTTTGGAACAATGAGCAGTTCTTC	CASSLYVGVWNNEQFF
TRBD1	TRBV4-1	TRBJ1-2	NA	TGCGCCAGCAGCCAAGAACAGGGGGGATATGGCTACACCTTC	CASSQEQGGYGYTF
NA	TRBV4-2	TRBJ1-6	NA	TGTGCCAGCAGCCAAGCTAGAAAAGGACAGTATGAAGATCGGAATTCACCCCTCCACTTT	CASSQARKGQYEDRNSPLHF
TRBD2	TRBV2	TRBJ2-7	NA	TGTGCCAGCAGTGGTAGCCTAGCGGGGAACTACGAGCAGTACTTC	CASSGSLAGNYEQYF
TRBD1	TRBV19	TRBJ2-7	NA	TGTGCCAGTAGTATGGGACAGGGGGCCGGCGAGCAGTACTTC	CASSMGQGAGEQYF
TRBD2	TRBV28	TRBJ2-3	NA	TGTGCCAGCAGTCCTACTTGGACTAGCAATGCAGATACGCAGTATTTT	CASSPTWTSNADTQYF
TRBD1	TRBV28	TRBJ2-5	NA	TGTGCCAGCAGTTTACGGGACAGAATCAGGGAGACCCAGTACTTC	CASSLRDRIRETQYF
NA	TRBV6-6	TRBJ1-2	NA	TGTGCCAGCAGCAAAGGAGTCTATGGCTACACCTTC	CASSKGVYGYTF
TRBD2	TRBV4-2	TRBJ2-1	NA	TGTGCCAGCAGCCAAGCACTAGCGGTTTACAATGAGCAGTTCTTC	CASSQALAVYNEQFF
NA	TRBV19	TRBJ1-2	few	TGTGCCAGTAGTATCATCGGGAAAGGCTCTGGCTACACCTTC	CASSIIGKGSGYTF
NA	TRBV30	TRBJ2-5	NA	TGTGCCTGGTCAGGGGATACTGAGACCCAGTACTTC	CAWSGDTETQYF
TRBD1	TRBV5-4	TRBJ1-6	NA	TGTGCCAGCAGCTCGGACAGGGTCTTGGTATTT	CASSSDRVLVF
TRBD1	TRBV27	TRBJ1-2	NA	TGTGCCAGCAGGTCGACAGGGGTCTATGGCTACACCTTC	CASRSTGVYGYTF
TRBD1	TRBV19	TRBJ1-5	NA	TGTGCCAGTAGTCCAACCACTCGACAGGGGATTGCTCAGCCCCAGCATTTT	CASSPTTRQGIAQPQHF
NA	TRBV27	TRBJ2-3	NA	TGTGCCAGCAGCTACACACTAGCATCCCCAGATACGCAGTATTTT	CASSYTLASPDTQYF
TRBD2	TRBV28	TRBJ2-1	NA	TGTGCCAGCAGTTTGCTAGCGGGGGGAGATTACAATGAGCAGTTCTTC	CASSLLAGGDYNEQFF
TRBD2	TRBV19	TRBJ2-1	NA	TGTGCCAGTAGTACCCCCGGACTAGCGGGAGGTGGGTCCTACAATGAGCAGTTCTTC	CASSTPGLAGGGSYNEQFF
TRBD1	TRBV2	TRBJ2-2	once	TGTGCCAGCAGTGATGGACAGGGGGGGGTTACCGGGGAGCTGTTTTTT	CASSDGQGGVTGELFF
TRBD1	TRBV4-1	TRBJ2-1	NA	TGCGCCAGCAGCCAGGTAGGACAGGTGATCGTATATGAGCAGTTCTTC	CASSQVGQVIVYEQFF
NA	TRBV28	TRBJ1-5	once	TGTGCCAGCAGTTTATCGACGGGGAGGGAACAGCCCCAGCATTTT	CASSLSTGREQPQHF
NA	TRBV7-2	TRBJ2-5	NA	TGTGCCAGCAGCTTATGGACTGGAGAGACCCAGTACTTC	CASSLWTGETQYF
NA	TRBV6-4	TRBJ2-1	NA	TGTGCCAGCATAGGGGGACGGTGGGAAGATGAGCAGTTCTTC	CASIGGRWEDEQFF
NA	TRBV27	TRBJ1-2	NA	TGTGCCAGCAGTTTAGGGGCCGGTTTGGGGTATGGCTACACCTTC	CASSLGAGLGYGYTF
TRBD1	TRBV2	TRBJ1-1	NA	TGTGCCAGCAGTGGATGGGACAGCAAAAAAGGGGACACTGAAGCTTTCTTT	CASSGWDSKKGDTEAFF
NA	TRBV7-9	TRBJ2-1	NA	TGTGCCAGCAGCCCAGGCCGGGACACCGAGCAGTTCTTC	CASSPGRDTEQFF
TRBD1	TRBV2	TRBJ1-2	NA	TGTGCCAGCAGTGTTCCACAGGGGCCTAACTATGGCTACACCTTC	CASSVPQGPNYGYTF
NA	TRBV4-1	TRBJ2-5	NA	TGCGCCAGCAGCCAAGATGCCCGGGTCCAAGAGACCCAGTACTTC	CASSQDARVQETQYF
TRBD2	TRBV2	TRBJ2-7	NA	TGTGCCAGCAGTGAAAGTAGCGGGAGTCCCGAGCAGTACTTC	CASSESSGSPEQYF
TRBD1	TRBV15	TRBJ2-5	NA	TGTGCCACCAGCAGACAGACAGGGTTAAGTGGAGAGACCCAGTACTTC	CATSRQTGLSGETQYF
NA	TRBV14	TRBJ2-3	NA	TGTGCCAGCAGCCAAGAGGCGGCACTGAGCACAGATACGCAGTATTTT	CASSQEAALSTDTQYF
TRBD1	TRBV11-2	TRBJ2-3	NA	TGTGCCAGCAGCTTAGAACGACAGGGCCTCGACACAGATACGCAGTATTTT	CASSLERQGLDTDTQYF
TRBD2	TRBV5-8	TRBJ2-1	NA	TGTGCCAGCAGCTTGGTGGCTAGCGGTTACAATGAGCAGTTCTTC	CASSLVASGYNEQFF
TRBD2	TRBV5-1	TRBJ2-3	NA	TGCGCCAGCAGCCCCGTAGCGGGACCCACAGATACGCAGTATTTT	CASSPVAGPTDTQYF
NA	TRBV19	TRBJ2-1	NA	TGTGCCAGTAGTCAGGGTGTCGTATATGAGCAGTTCTTC	CASSQGVVYEQFF
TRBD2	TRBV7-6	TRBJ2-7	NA	TGTGCCAGCAGCGCCTGGACTAGCGGTTTCTACGAGCAGTACTTC	CASSAWTSGFYEQYF